The 20 T cell receptor beta chains in this list originate from one sample, sequenced in a study of graft-versus-host responses after intestinal transplantation. Antigens for these TCRs are unknown. Generated by immunoSEQ multiplex PCR, the TCRdb table keeps only in-frame clones and is missing some. This repertoire shows fewer than 65,000 clones, more than 70% found once; its top ten account for under 0.65%. The specimen comprised unstimulated CD4+ T cells sorted from spleen or lymph node cells, sampled before transplant. The receptors were gathered from a human donor who was the organ donor for an intestinal transplant.

The chain is built from TRBV28 and TRBJ1-2; no clear D gene. CDR1 and CDR2 (germline): MDHEN, SYDVKM. The V gene lost 2 bases and the J gene lost 4 bases, with 11 bases spanning the gap. The CDR3 is made up of 14 amino acids. As DNA, the CDR3 is TGTGCCAGCAGTTTAACGCACACAATCTATGGCTACACCTTC. Its translation: CASSLTHTIYGYTF.

This clone was seen once. The chain recombines TRBV5-4 with TRBJ1-4; D call uncertain. The CDR3 spans 13 residues. Trimming pared 0 bases from V and 5 bases from J, leaving 5 bases between. Germline assignment: CDR1 SGHNT and CDR2 YYREEE (reference sequence). In DNA form, the CDR3 reads TGTGCCAGCAGCTTGGACTTAAATGAAAAACTGTTTTTT. Translating it yields CASSLDLNEKLFF.

The chain uses TRBV19 and TRBJ2-3, with 13 bases lining up with TRBD2. CDR3 length: 16 residues. Germline assignment: CDR1 LNHDA and CDR2 SQIVND (reference sequence). The V and J ends lost 6 bases and 1 base, in that order; junction bases with no gene match: 4. CDR3 residues: CASSRTSGRGTDTQYF. For the CDR3, the DNA is TGTGCCAGTAGCAGGACTAGCGGGAGAGGCACAGATACGCAGTATTTT. Full variable domain (remainder filled in from reference TRBV19 and TRBJ2-3): DGGITQSPKYLFRKEGQNVTLSCEQNLNHDAMYWYRQDPGQGLRLIYYSQIVNDFQKGDIAEGYSVSREKKESFPLTVTSAQKNPTAFYLCASSRTSGRGTDTQYFGPGTRLTVL.

J is TRBJ1-2 and V is TRBV18; D not certain. V was shortened by 3 bases and J by 1 base, with 12 bases between the two germline ends. In germline, CDR1 is KGHSH, CDR2 LQKENI. CDR3 length: 15 amino acids. The CDR3 bases are TGTGCCAGCTCACCCTCCCCTTCAGATAACTATGGCTACACCTTC. Translating it yields CASSPSPSDNYGYTF. The variable domain in full, with the rest retrieved from reference TRBV18 and TRBJ1-2, is NAGVMQNPRHLVRRRGQEARLRCSPMKGHSHVYWYRQLPEEGLKFMVYLQKENIIDESGMPKERFSAEFPKEGPSILRIQQVVRGDSAAYFCASSPSPSDNYGYTFGSGTRLTVV.

This clone appeared a few times. The chain links TRBV5-8 to TRBJ2-5; 7 nucleotides match TRBD2. V lost 3 bases, J lost 5 bases, and 19 bases stayed unmatched. This CDR3 spans 18 amino acids. CDR1 and CDR2 from the germline V gene are SGHTS and YDEGEE. CDR3 protein: CASSSGDLNVGGAETQYF. Here the CDR3 DNA reads TGTGCCAGCAGCTCGGGCGACCTCAATGTGGGAGGGGCGGAGACCCAGTACTTC.

V and J are TRBV25-1 and TRBJ2-3; 10 bases map to TRBD2. Unmatched junction bases numbered 7, after V lost 4 bases and J lost 0 bases. CDR3 size: 17 residues. Germline lookup yields CDR1 MGHDK and CDR2 SYGVNS. The chain's CDR3 is CASSATLLAGSTDTQYF. The CDR3 DNA sequence: TGTGCCAGCAGTGCGACCTTACTAGCGGGAAGCACAGATACGCAGTATTTT.

The V gene is TRBV19, the J gene TRBJ1-3, with a weak D call TRBD1 (5 bases). The CDR3 consists of 15 residues. The germline V and J ends were trimmed by 5 bases and 0 bases, with 11 bases remaining between them. In germline, CDR1 is LNHDA, CDR2 SQIVND (reference sequence). The chain's CDR3 is CASSLTATSGNTIYF. DNA of the CDR3: TGTGCCAGTAGTTTGACAGCCACCTCTGGAAACACCATATATTTT.

This rearrangement joins TRBV6-5 to TRBJ2-1; D unclear. Trimming cost V 3 bases and J 0 bases, with 12 bases left between them. The CDR3 spans 16 residues. Looked up from germline, CDR1 is MNHEY and CDR2 is SVGAGI. The CDR3 sequence: CASSYHLESSYNEQFF. As DNA, the CDR3 is TGTGCCAGCAGTTATCATCTAGAAAGCTCCTACAATGAGCAGTTCTTC.

The chain links TRBV5-1 to TRBJ1-2; D ambiguous. CDR3 length: 15 amino acids. Trimming shortened V by 10 bases and J by 2 bases, and 21 bases separated the two germline ends. CDR1 is SGHRS, CDR2 YFSETQ, per germline. CDR3 residues: CARPRIRLTNYGYTF. The CDR3 DNA follows: TGCGCCCGACCGAGGATCAGACTCACGAACTATGGCTACACCTTC. Using reference TRBV5-1 and TRBJ1-2 for the parts outside the CDR3, the full variable domain is KAGVTQTPRYLIKTRGQQVTLSCSPISGHRSVSWYQQTPGQGLQFLFEYFSETQRNKGNFPGRFSGRQFSNSRSEMNVSTLELGDSALYLCARPRIRLTNYGYTFGSGTRLTVV.

The rearrangement uses TRBV9 and TRBJ2-7; a possible D gene is TRBD2 (7 bases). Trimming left V 3 bases short and J 3 bases short, with 19 bases between. This CDR3 contains 16 residues. CDR1 and CDR2 from the germline V gene are SGDLS and YYNGEE. The CDR3 spells CASSEGGGRGVYEQYF. The CDR3 region has the DNA TGTGCCAGCAGCGAAGGGGGGGGGAGGGGAGTCTACGAGCAGTACTTC.

The chain uses TRBV9 and TRBJ2-7, with 7 nucleotides matching TRBD1. J lost 4 bases, V lost 2 bases, and 9 bases had no gene match. The CDR3 contains 15 residues. Germline V CDR1 and CDR2: SGDLS, YYNGEE. CDR3 nucleotides: TGTGCCAGCAGCGTGCCCGGGACAGACGTTTACGAGCAGTACTTC. Residues: CASSVPGTDVYEQYF.

The chain is built from TRBV19 and TRBJ2-2; 8 bases line up with TRBD1. CDR3 size: 17 residues. J was trimmed by 2 bases and V by 4 bases; bases with no gene match: 9. Germline V gives CDR1 LNHDA, CDR2 SQIVND (reference sequence). This CDR3 reads CASSRFPRGPNTGELFF. In DNA, the CDR3 is TGTGCCAGTAGTAGATTCCCCAGGGGGCCTAACACCGGGGAGCTGTTTTTT.

The chain joins TRBV5-4 to TRBJ2-3, with D perhaps matching TRBD1 (6 bases). Deletions cut 4 bases from V and 1 base from J, with 10 bases between. Looked up from germline, CDR1 is SGHNT and CDR2 is YYREEE (reference sequence). The CDR3 consists of 14 residues. This CDR3 reads CASSARQGTDTQYF. For the CDR3, the DNA is TGTGCCAGCAGCGCCCGACAGGGCACAGATACGCAGTATTTT.

The genes are TRBV28 and TRBJ1-1; D gene ambiguous. Trimming took off 4 bases at V and 10 bases at J, with 16 bases between the two ends. The CDR3 runs to 13 residues. Germline CDR1 reads MDHEN; CDR2 reads SYDVKM. The CDR3 coding sequence is TGTGCCAGCAGTTGGAGGAAGCCCCTACGAGCTTTCTTT. Translating gives CASSWRKPLRAFF.

V usage is TRBV5-1 and J usage is TRBJ2-7, with TRBD2 as a possible D gene (5 bases). V was cut by 0 bases and J by 5 bases, with 12 bases left in between. This CDR3 contains 14 residues. Germline CDR1 SGHRS, CDR2 YFSETQ. The CDR3 loop reads CASSLGAGNDEQYF. Written as DNA, the CDR3 is TGCGCCAGCAGCTTGGGGGCGGGTAACGACGAGCAGTACTTC.

This rearrangement joins TRBV4-2 to TRBJ2-2; 8 bases are shared with TRBD1. The V and J ends lost 0 bases and 6 bases, in that order; junction bases with no gene match: 6. The CDR3 contains 16 residues. The germline CDR1 and CDR2 sequences are LGHNA and YNFKEQ. CDR3 coding DNA: TGTGCCAGCAGCCAAGATCAGGGGGCGCGGCCCGGGGAGCTGTTTTTT. Its translation is CASSQDQGARPGELFF.

This clone was detected a few times. The V and J genes are TRBV4-1 and TRBJ1-2; a weak D match, TRBD1 (5 bases). V was trimmed by 1 base and J by 8 bases, leaving 14 bases between them. CDR1 MGHRA and CDR2 YSYEKL come from the germline V gene. CDR3 length: 14 residues. The CDR3 DNA is TGCGCCAGCAGCCAAGTGCTTGGCGGGGGAGGCTACACCTTC. This translates into CASSQVLGGGGYTF.

The V gene is TRBV7-9, the J gene TRBJ1-3, with 12 bases aligning to TRBD1. Germline V gene lookup returns CDR1 SEHNR and CDR2 FQNEAQ (reference sequence). The V segment lost 1 base and the J segment 2 bases; nucleotides outside the gene matches: 6. The CDR3 length is 18 residues. The CDR3 nucleotides are TGTGCCAGCAGCTTAGGGGACAGGGGGCGCGGGGCTGGAAACACCATATATTTT. Amino acid sequence: CASSLGDRGRGAGNTIYF.

The chain links TRBV7-9 to TRBJ1-4, with unresolved D. The V end lost 5 bases, the J end lost 3 bases, and 10 bases lay between the germline ends. Germline values: CDR1 SEHNR, CDR2 FQNEAQ (reference sequence). The CDR3 length is 14 residues. For the CDR3, the DNA is TGTGCCAGCAGCCGACACTTCCCTAATGAAAAACTGTTTTTT. Its protein product is CASSRHFPNEKLFF.

The CDR3 loop is CATGPYPGLNEQFF. The CDR3 nucleotides are TGTGCCACCGGTCCGTACCCTGGTCTCAATGAGCAGTTCTTC. V is TRBV6-5 and J is TRBJ2-1; D not certain. The CDR3 sequence is 14 residues long. Germline CDR1 is MNHEY and CDR2 is SVGAGI. V was trimmed by 10 bases and J by 6 bases, leaving 19 bases between them.